This T cell receptor (beta chain) was captured by sequencing in a study of CD4+ T cells in melanoma. Study conclusions and caveats: A reported correlation linked neoantigen-specific CD4+ T cells to CD8+, macrophage and B cell function. In melanoma, neoantigen-specific CD4+ T cells reportedly differed in differentiation state.

Only one count was recorded for this clone. Its specificity is not known. Assay: immunoSEQ multiplex PCR; the TCRdb copy retains only in-frame clones and omits some. The sample includes 50,000 to 60,000 clones, almost 70% of them seen just once. The CDR3 extends over 14 amino acids. CDR1 and CDR2 from the germline V gene are SGHTA and FQGNSA. The ends were cut back, 2 bases at V and 5 bases at J, with 10 bases in the middle. The chain recombines TRBV7-2 with TRBJ2-1; tentative D call: TRBD1 (5 bases). Sample: tumor tissue. The receptor comes from a human donor with melanoma. The CDR3 protein is CASSLKARDNEQFF. In DNA form, the CDR3 reads TGTGCCAGCAGCTTAAAGGCCAGGGACAATGAGCAGTTCTTC.